This T cell receptor (beta chain) was captured by sequencing in a study of shared clonotypes between healthy human individuals. The germline gives CDR1 MDHEN, CDR2 SYDVKM. The CDR3 consists of 15 residues. V lost 7 bases and J lost 7, with 22 bases in between. This clone was detected once. Data came from immunoSEQ multiplex PCR; TCRdb stores just in-frame clones and leaves some out. The profile shows 850,000 to 1,200,000 clones, 65% to 80% of them singletons. The V call is TRBV28, the J call TRBJ1-2; TRBD1 is a possible D gene (6 bases). The specimen was memory CD4+ T cells sorted from blood. As for subset: CD45RA-negative fraction. This clonotype was sampled from a man between 18 and 35 years old in good health. CDR3 bases: TGTGCCAGCACCCGGGCGAGGGCAGGGGTCTCTGGCTACACCTTC. This sequence encodes CASTRARAGVSGYTF.